This T cell receptor (beta chain) appears in the sequencing data of a study of cytomegalovirus exposure and HLA in healthy donors. Comments on this clone: Its matching antigen is unknown.

Likely unrecorded immune exposures existed in these nominally healthy donors. Findings of the study overall: Researchers had no immune exposure information except CMV serostatus available. 150 to 200 TCR beta chains were listed as cytomegalovirus-associated.

Primers: 60 Vbeta forward and 13 Jbeta reverse. Here immunoSEQ multiplex PCR was the method, and the copy in TCRdb shows in-frame clones only, minus some. The sample yields approximately 110,000 clones, 60% to 85% seen once. The TCR was taken from a female donor in good health and CMV-seropositive. Sample: PBMCs.

In DNA form, the CDR3 reads TGTGCCAGCAGCTCGAGACAGGGCATGAATGAAAAACTGTTTTTT. Translation gives CASSSRQGMNEKLFF. This sequence joins TRBV7-8 and TRBJ1-4, with TRBD1 identical over 7 bases. This CDR3 region has 15 residues. V shed 4 bases and J 5 bases; nucleotides not matched to a gene: 7. The germline V gene has CDR1 SGHVS and CDR2 FQNEAQ.